Below are 24 T cell receptor beta chains sequenced from a single sample in a study of OX40 agonist ivuxolimab in advanced cancers. The repertoire was sequenced with immunoSEQ multiplex PCR; TCRdb's copy has only in-frame clones and lacks some. The sample includes around 56,000 clones, 88% seen only once; the top ten take 11%. The sample in question was CD4+ or CD8+ T cells sorted from blood, obtained in a trial of the OX40 agonist ivuxolimab. The origin of the receptors is an adult with an advanced solid tumor such as melanoma, head and neck, liver or kidney cancer.

V usage is TRBV27 and J usage is TRBJ2-5; 11 positions match TRBD2. V gave up 3 bases and J gave up 7 bases; unmatched junction bases: 10. Per the germline V gene, CDR1 is MNHEY and CDR2 is SMNVEV (reference sequence). This CDR3 spans 16 amino acids. CDR3: CASSLAFSGGAGTQYF. CDR3 nucleotide sequence: TGTGCCAGCAGTTTGGCCTTTAGCGGGGGGGCGGGGACCCAGTACTTC.

This chain joins TRBV19 and TRBJ1-1; TRBD1 matches at 7 bases. The CDR3 contains 15 residues. With 8 bases clipped from V and 5 bases from J, the junction kept 14 bases outside the gene matches. The V gene's germline CDR1 is LNHDA and CDR2 SQIVND (reference sequence). The CDR3 sequence is CASSPFRDSKTEAFF. DNA of the CDR3: TGTGCCAGTTCTCCCTTCCGGGACAGTAAAACTGAAGCTTTCTTT. The full variable domain, with the rest looked up from reference TRBV19 and TRBJ1-1, is DGGITQSPKYLFRKEGQNVTLSCEQNLNHDAMYWYRQDPGQGLRLIYYSQIVNDFQKGDIAEGYSVSREKKESFPLTVTSAQKNPTAFYLCASSPFRDSKTEAFFGQGTRLTVV.

The chain employs TRBV28 and TRBJ1-4; D unclear. V was cut by 6 bases and J by 4 bases, with 15 bases left in between. The CDR3 sequence is 15 residues long. Germline assignment: CDR1 MDHEN and CDR2 SYDVKM. DNA of the CDR3: TGTGCCAGCAGCCCGATCCCTGGAAGTAATGAAAAACTGTTTTTT. Its translation: CASSPIPGSNEKLFF.

This chain connects TRBV13 to TRBJ1-4; 11 bases align to TRBD1. CDR1 and CDR2 from the germline V gene are PRHDT and FYEKMQ (reference sequence). The CDR3 is 20 amino acids. V lost 0 bases, J lost 0 bases, and 9 bases stayed unmatched. CDR3 in amino acids: CASSLGLGTGGAATNEKLFF. Here the CDR3 DNA reads TGTGCCAGCAGCTTAGGACTGGGGACAGGGGGTGCTGCAACTAATGAAAAACTGTTTTTT.

The chain links TRBV19 to TRBJ1-1; TRBD1 aligns across 7 bases. Trimming took 5 bases from V and 4 from J; bases not matched to a gene: 4. From germline, CDR1 is LNHDA and CDR2 SQIVND (reference sequence). The CDR3 sequence is 13 residues long. The CDR3 is CASSDRVGTEAFF. Written as DNA, the CDR3 is TGTGCCAGTAGTGACAGGGTGGGCACTGAAGCTTTCTTT.

The CDR3 DNA reads TGCGCCAGCAGCTTCGCAGGGGGCAACTCTGAAGCTTTCTTT. It encodes CASSFAGGNSEAFF. The chain combines TRBV5-1 with TRBJ1-1; 8 nucleotides match TRBD1. The ends lost 2 bases at V and 6 bases at J; junction bases unmatched: 6. The CDR3 is 14 amino acids. Germline assignment: CDR1 SGHRS and CDR2 YFSETQ.

This chain connects TRBV27 to TRBJ2-2; D might be TRBD1 or TRBD2, each matching 5 bases. V gave up 1 base and J gave up 0 bases, with 9 bases separating them. Germline V CDR1 and CDR2: MNHEY, SMNVEV (reference sequence). This CDR3 spans 16 amino acids. CDR3 coding DNA: TGTGCCAGCAGTTTATATTCGGGGCCGAACACCGGGGAGCTGTTTTTT. Its translation: CASSLYSGPNTGELFF.

This chain links TRBV5-1 with TRBJ1-1; D is ambiguous. Germline V gene data show CDR1 as SGHRS and CDR2 as YFSETQ. There are 13 residues in the CDR3. Trimming stripped 3 bases from V and 1 base from J, with 7 bases between. The CDR3 DNA reads as TGCGCCAGCAGCTCCCCAGGGAACACTGAAGCTTTCTTT. This codes for CASSSPGNTEAFF.

A note on this clone: Since the CDR3 does not end with the conserved phenylalanine or tryptophan, this likely comes from a read error. J is TRBJ2-7 and V is TRBV27; D is unresolved. The V end lost 2 bases, the J end lost 2 bases, and 7 bases lay between the germline ends. CDR1 MNHEY and CDR2 SMNVEV come from the germline V gene (reference sequence). There are 13 residues in the CDR3. DNA of the CDR3: TGTGCCAGCAGTTTAAGGCCGGCCTACGAGCAGTACTCC. This encodes CASSLRPAYEQYS.

The chain couples TRBV7-9 to TRBJ2-2, with D tentatively TRBD2 (6 bases). Trimming shortened V by 5 bases and J by 4 bases, and 14 bases separated the two germline ends. CDR1 is SEHNR and CDR2 is FQNEAQ in the germline V gene (reference sequence). The length of the CDR3 is 15 residues. The DNA of the CDR3 is TGTGCCAGCAGCCCAAGTGGGGGGAGCACCGGGGAGCTGTTTTTT. Its protein is CASSPSGGSTGELFF.

The rearrangement links TRBV11-2 to TRBJ2-1; 7 nucleotides match TRBD2. The CDR3 is 11 residues long. The V gene's germline CDR1 is SGHAT and CDR2 FQNNGV. With V trimmed by 4 bases and J by 15 bases, 6 bases remained unmatched. CDR3 residues: CASSYGEGWFF. DNA for the CDR3: TGTGCCAGCAGCTACGGGGAGGGTTGGTTCTTC.

The rearrangement uses TRBV29-1 and TRBJ1-1, with D hard to call. V was shortened by 3 bases and J by 1 base, with 9 bases between the two germline ends. The CDR3 consists of 13 residues. Germline V gene lookup returns CDR1 SQVTM and CDR2 ANQGSEA. CDR3 nucleotides: TGCAGCGTTGACCTCGTTGGGAACACTGAAGCTTTCTTT. This sequence encodes CSVDLVGNTEAFF.

This chain connects TRBV6-5 to TRBJ1-1; D unresolved. CDR3 length equals 14 residues. Trimming took off 3 bases at V and 2 bases at J, with 10 bases between the two ends. Germline CDR1 MNHEY, CDR2 SVGAGI. The CDR3 bases are TGTGCCAGCAGTTATATGGGTCCCAACACTGAAGCTTTCTTT. It translates to CASSYMGPNTEAFF.

The chain employs TRBV5-4 and TRBJ1-1; tentatively, D is TRBD1 (5 bases). Germline V gene sequence: CDR1 SGHNT, CDR2 YYREEE (reference sequence). V was pared by 4 bases and J by 11 bases, with 18 bases between. The CDR3 spans 13 residues. CDR3 region: CASSDGTPIGAFF. In DNA, the CDR3 is TGTGCCAGCAGCGACGGGACCCCGATTGGGGCTTTCTTT.

The chain uses TRBV28 and TRBJ2-2; D remains ambiguous. The length of the CDR3 is 16 residues. The V end lost 5 bases, the J end lost 0 bases, and 13 bases lay between the germline ends. CDR1 and CDR2 (germline): MDHEN, SYDVKM. The CDR3 region is CASSPPWRANTGELFF. The CDR3 DNA sequence: TGTGCCAGCAGTCCCCCTTGGCGTGCGAACACCGGGGAGCTGTTTTTT.

The chain couples TRBV13 to TRBJ2-5; D unresolved. Trimming took 7 bases from V and 0 from J, leaving 12 bases between them. Germline V gene data show CDR1 as PRHDT and CDR2 as FYEKMQ (reference sequence). CDR3 length: 14 residues. The CDR3: CASTRSGDQETQYF. Here the CDR3 DNA reads TGTGCCAGCACTCGATCGGGCGACCAAGAGACCCAGTACTTC.

V and J are TRBV7-9 and TRBJ1-2, with 9 bases that match TRBD1. The junction had 15 bases not matched to a gene; V was cut back by 5 bases and J by 5 bases. This CDR3 has 17 amino acids. Germline-derived CDR1 and CDR2 are SEHNR and FQNEAQ (reference sequence). The CDR3 sequence: CASSPSGQGRHGYGYTF. The CDR3 region has the DNA TGTGCCAGCAGCCCCTCGGGACAGGGAAGGCATGGGTATGGCTACACCTTC.

Here the CDR3 DNA reads TGTGCCAGCAGCCAAGATCCGCCCGGGGCTTACACTGAAGCTTTCTTT. It codes for CASSQDPPGAYTEAFF. The chain carries TRBV4-2 and TRBJ1-1, with a possible D match to TRBD1 (5 bases). Germline values: CDR1 LGHNA, CDR2 YNFKEQ. V was pared by 0 bases and J by 3 bases, with 14 bases between. The CDR3 spans 16 residues.

V usage is TRBV27 and J usage is TRBJ2-1, with a possible D match to TRBD2 (6 bases). Germline loops: CDR1 MNHEY, CDR2 SMNVEV (reference sequence). V was clipped by 7 bases and J by 7 bases, with 20 bases between them. CDR3 length: 15 residues. The CDR3 coding sequence is TGTGCCAGCAAAGACGGGGCGGGGTCTTCGAATGAGCAGTTCTTC. It specifies CASKDGAGSSNEQFF.

This clone was detected once. The genes are TRBV7-9 and TRBJ1-2; D ambiguous. CDR3 size: 12 residues. Trimming shortened V by 11 bases and J by 8 bases, and 18 bases separated the two germline ends. Germline CDR1 reads SEHNR; CDR2 reads FQNEAQ (reference sequence). The CDR3 nucleotides read TGTGCCGCCAAAGGCGGAGGGATCGGCTACACCTTC. It encodes CAAKGGGIGYTF. The whole variable domain, filled in from reference TRBV7-9 and TRBJ1-2, reads DTGVSQNPRHKITKRGQNVTFRCDPISEHNRLYWYRQTLGQGPEFLTYFQNEAQLEKSRLLSDRFSAERPKGSFSTLEIQRTEQGDSAMYLCAAKGGGIGYTFGSGTRLTVV.

The gene calls are TRBV6-5 and TRBJ1-2, with D unclear. Germline V gives CDR1 MNHEY, CDR2 SVGAGI. With 0 bases removed from V and 10 bases from J, the gap between germline ends came to 12 bases. This CDR3 is 13 amino acids long. CDR3 DNA sequence: TGTGCCAGCAGTTACTCGCCAGCCCAGCACTACACCTTC. Amino acid sequence: CASSYSPAQHYTF.

The V gene is TRBV7-8, the J gene TRBJ2-1; 10 nucleotides align to TRBD2. Trimming cost V 5 bases and J 8 bases; bases outside gene matches: 12. Germline V gene sequence: CDR1 SGHVS, CDR2 FQNEAQ. The CDR3 consists of 16 residues. CDR3 sequence reads: CASSPTSGEPWHEQFF. CDR3 in DNA: TGTGCCAGCAGCCCCACTAGCGGGGAGCCGTGGCATGAGCAGTTCTTC.

The J gene is TRBJ1-1, the V gene TRBV7-9; D uncertain. Germline loops: CDR1 SEHNR, CDR2 FQNEAQ (reference sequence). Trimming took off 5 bases at V and 7 bases at J, with 11 bases between the two ends. The CDR3 spans 12 residues. DNA of the CDR3: TGTGCCAGCAGCCCCGGACCGCATGAAGCTTTCTTT. Its translation is CASSPGPHEAFF.

The rearrangement links TRBV27 to TRBJ2-3, with no clear D. In germline, CDR1 is MNHEY, CDR2 SMNVEV (reference sequence). V was pared by 2 bases and J by 1 base, with 7 bases between. The CDR3 covers 14 residues. The CDR3 bases are TGTGCCAGCAGTTTAAGACTCGGCACAGATACGCAGTATTTT. It yields the protein CASSLRLGTDTQYF.